This T cell receptor beta chain was obtained from a study of sequential checkpoint blockade in melanoma. Study at large: First-line arms were nivolumab then ipilimumab, or the reverse, randomized 1:1. About 90 pretreatment tumor DNA samples were TCRβ immunosequenced.

Some clones are missing from TCRdb's copy, which holds only in-frame ones; the method was immunoSEQ multiplex PCR. Altogether about 490 clones are present, 20% to 30% being singletons, with the ten largest covering under 20%. The J segment lost 6 bases and the V segment lost 3 bases, leaving 2 bases of the junction unmatched. The CDR3 has 12 amino acids. Germline CDR1 GTSNPN, CDR2 SVGIG (reference sequence). Treatment defined: randomized to nivolumab then ipilimumab (arm A) or the reverse (arm B). The J gene is TRBJ1-2, the V gene TRBV30; TRBD1 agrees at 9 bases. This sequence originates from a human donor with melanoma. The sequencing here drew on tumor tissue (inferred from file names), taken from a patient given nivolumab and ipilimumab in sequence. The CDR3 nucleotides read TGTGCCTGGAGGAGGACAGGGGATGGCTACACCTTC. Translating gives CAWRRTGDGYTF.